The TCR beta chain under discussion was sequenced for a study of immune evolution from preneoplasia to lung adenocarcinoma. Germline loops: CDR1 KGHSH, CDR2 LQKENI. This CDR3 is 18 amino acids long. V gave up 4 bases and J gave up 0 bases, with 20 bases separating them. Patients had resection in Japan or China between 2014 and 2017. Nucleic acids came from premalignant or tumor cells enriched by macro-dissection. Study-level results: Clonality was highest in normal lung, lower in later-stage lesions apparently. From normal lung to invasive adenocarcinoma, top clone frequencies appeared to decrease.

Profiling relied on immunoSEQ multiplex PCR, and the TCRdb table lists in-frame clones only, not all of them. The data hold around 11,000 clones, with 86% observed a single time. Comment on this clone: Its specificity is unknown.

The specimen sequenced was FFPE invasive lung adenocarcinoma tissue. This clonotype originated in a person between 65 and 79 years old with invasive lung adenocarcinoma. The chain is built from TRBV18 and TRBJ2-3; no definite D call. The CDR3 DNA follows: TGTGCCAGCTCACTACTCCCGGTAGGGCCATCGAGCACAGATACGCAGTATTTT. Translation: CASSLLPVGPSSTDTQYF.